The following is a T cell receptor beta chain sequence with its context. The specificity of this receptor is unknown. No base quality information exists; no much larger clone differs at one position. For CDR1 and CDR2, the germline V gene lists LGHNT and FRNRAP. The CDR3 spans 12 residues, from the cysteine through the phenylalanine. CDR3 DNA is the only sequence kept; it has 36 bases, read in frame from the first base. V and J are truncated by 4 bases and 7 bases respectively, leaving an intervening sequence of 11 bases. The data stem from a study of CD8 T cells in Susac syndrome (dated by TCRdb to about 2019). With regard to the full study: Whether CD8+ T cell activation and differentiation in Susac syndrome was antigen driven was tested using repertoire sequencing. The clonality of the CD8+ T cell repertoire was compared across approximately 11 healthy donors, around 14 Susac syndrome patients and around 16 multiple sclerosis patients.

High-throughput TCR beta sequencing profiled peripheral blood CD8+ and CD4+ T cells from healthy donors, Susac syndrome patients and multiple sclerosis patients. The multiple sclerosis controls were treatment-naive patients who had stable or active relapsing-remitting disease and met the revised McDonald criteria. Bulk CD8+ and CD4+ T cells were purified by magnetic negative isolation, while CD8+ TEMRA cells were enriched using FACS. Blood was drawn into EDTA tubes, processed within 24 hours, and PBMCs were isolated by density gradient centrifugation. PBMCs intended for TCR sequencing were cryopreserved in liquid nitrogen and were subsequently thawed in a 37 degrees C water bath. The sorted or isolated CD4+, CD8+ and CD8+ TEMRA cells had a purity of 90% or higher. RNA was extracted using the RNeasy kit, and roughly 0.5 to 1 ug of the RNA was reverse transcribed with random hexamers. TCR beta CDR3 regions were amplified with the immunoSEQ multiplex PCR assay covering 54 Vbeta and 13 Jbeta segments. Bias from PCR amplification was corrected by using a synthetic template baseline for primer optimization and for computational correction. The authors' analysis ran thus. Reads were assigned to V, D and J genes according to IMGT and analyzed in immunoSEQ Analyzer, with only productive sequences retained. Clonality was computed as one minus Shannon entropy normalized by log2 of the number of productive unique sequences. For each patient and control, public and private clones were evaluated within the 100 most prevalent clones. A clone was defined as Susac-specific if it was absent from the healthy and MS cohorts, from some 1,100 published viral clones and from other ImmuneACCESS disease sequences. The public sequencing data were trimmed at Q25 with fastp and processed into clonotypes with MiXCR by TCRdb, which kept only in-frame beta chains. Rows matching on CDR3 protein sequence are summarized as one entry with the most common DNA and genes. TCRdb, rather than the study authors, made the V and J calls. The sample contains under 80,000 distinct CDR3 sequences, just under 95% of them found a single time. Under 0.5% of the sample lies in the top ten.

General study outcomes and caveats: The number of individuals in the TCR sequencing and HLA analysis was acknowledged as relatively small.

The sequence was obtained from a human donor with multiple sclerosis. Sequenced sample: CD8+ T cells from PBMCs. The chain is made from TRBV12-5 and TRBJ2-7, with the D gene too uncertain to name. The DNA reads TGTGCTAGTGGTTATTCCGGCAGGGAGCAGTACTTC. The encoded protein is CASGYSGREQYF.